These 13 T cell receptor beta chains originate from one sample sequenced in a study of Graves' ophthalmopathy and Graves' hyperthyroidism. The TCR beta CDR3 regions underwent amplification from RNA transcripts. HTBI primers were employed in first-round RT-PCR, then a second-round multiplex PCR followed. TCRdb passed the multiplex PCR reads through MiXCR, listing each CDR3 protein once. The top ten clones hold 3% of a sample with about 420,000 distinct CDR3 sequences, around 21% of them seen once. Sequenced sample: peripheral blood. These receptors came from a woman between 18 and 30 years old with stable Graves' hyperthyroidism.

This clonotype was observed many times. The CDR3 DNA reads TGTGCCAGCAGCCCATTAGCGGGAGACCGCTACGAGCAGTACTTC. This translates into CASSPLAGDRYEQYF. The chain carries TRBV4-2 and TRBJ2-7; 9 bases fit TRBD2. J gave up 3 bases and V 4 bases, and 7 bases lay outside the gene matches. From germline, CDR1 is LGHNA and CDR2 YNFKEQ. The CDR3 is 15 amino acids.

There are many counts of this clonotype. The V gene is TRBV28, the J gene TRBJ2-7; TRBD2 might be the D (6 bases). CDR3 length: 13 amino acids. Germline V gene data show CDR1 as MDHEN and CDR2 as SYDVKM. The V and J ends lost 3 bases and 3 bases respectively, with 9 bases between them. The CDR3 bases are TGTGCCAGCAGTTTTGGCGGGATCTACGAGCAGTACTTC. Encoded protein: CASSFGGIYEQYF.

The chain employs TRBV7-9 and TRBJ1-1; D gene ambiguous. V was trimmed by 5 bases and J by 1 base, leaving 11 bases between them. The CDR3 is 14 residues long. Per the germline V gene, CDR1 is SEHNR and CDR2 is FQNEAQ (reference sequence). The CDR3 nucleotides are TGTGCCAGCAGCGAGGAAGGGAGGAACACTGAAGCTTTCTTT. Translation: CASSEEGRNTEAFF.

At least ten counts were recorded for this clonotype. This sequence joins TRBV6-5 and TRBJ1-1; unclear D gene. In germline, CDR1 is MNHEY, CDR2 SVGAGI. V lost 0 bases, J lost 6 bases, and 17 bases lay in between. This CDR3 region has 16 residues. The CDR3 region has the DNA TGTGCCAGCAGTTACTCGACCGGCGGTGTCGGCGCTGAAGCTTTCTTT. Translated: CASSYSTGGVGAEAFF.

The genes are TRBV6-5 and TRBJ1-3; no reliable D call. V was cut by 0 bases and J by 2 bases, with 8 bases left in between. Germline CDR1 is MNHEY and CDR2 is SVGAGI. This CDR3 comprises 15 residues. CDR3 DNA: TGTGCCAGCAGTTACTCAAAGAGGGCTGGAAACACCATATATTTT. This sequence encodes CASSYSKRAGNTIYF.

The genes are TRBV6-2 or TRBV6-3 and TRBJ1-2, with D unresolved. The CDR3 contains 16 residues. V was clipped by 0 bases and J by 4 bases, with 15 bases between them. Germline-derived CDR1 and CDR2 are MNHEY and SVGEGT. The CDR3 is CASSYSMAIGRYGYTF. In DNA form, the CDR3 reads TGTGCCAGCAGTTACTCCATGGCGATAGGACGCTATGGCTACACCTTC.

Many counts were recorded for this clonotype. The chain is built from TRBV19 and TRBJ2-5; D unresolved. The CDR3 consists of 11 residues. The germline gives CDR1 LNHDA, CDR2 SQIVND (reference sequence). V was pared by 7 bases and J by 6 bases, with 9 bases between. CDR3 nucleotide sequence: TGTGCCAGTAATTCGGGCCAGACCCAGTACTTC. Protein product: CASNSGQTQYF. The variable domain in full, completed from reference TRBV19 and TRBJ2-5, reads DGGITQSPKYLFRKEGQNVTLSCEQNLNHDAMYWYRQDPGQGLRLIYYSQIVNDFQKGDIAEGYSVSREKKESFPLTVTSAQKNPTAFYLCASNSGQTQYFGPGTRLLVL.

This clonotype has a single count. The chain is built from TRBV12-3 or TRBV12-4 and TRBJ1-6; D gene ambiguous. V lost 6 bases and J lost 8, with 11 bases in between. The CDR3 has 13 amino acids. The CDR3 loop is CASSLGEDSPLHF. CDR3 in DNA: TGTGCCAGCAGCCTCGGGGAGGATTCACCCCTCCACTTT.

The V gene is TRBV18, the J gene TRBJ1-1; 7 positions agree with TRBD1. Per the germline V gene, CDR1 is KGHSH and CDR2 is LQKENI. V lost 4 bases, J lost 5 bases, and 7 bases stayed unmatched. The length of the CDR3 is 14 residues. The CDR3 DNA sequence: TGTGCCAGCTCACAAGAGACAGGGTTGACTGAAGCTTTCTTT. It is translated as CASSQETGLTEAFF.

This clonotype was seen just once. The J gene is TRBJ1-2, the V gene TRBV6-2 or TRBV6-3, with TRBD1 matching over 9 bases. Germline lookup yields CDR1 MNHEY and CDR2 SVGEGT. The CDR3 has 18 amino acids. Unmatched junction bases numbered 15, after V lost 2 bases and J lost 5 bases. The CDR3 loop reads CASSYRTNRGPNEYGYTF. The DNA of the CDR3 is TGTGCCAGCAGTTACCGAACCAACAGGGGGCCCAATGAGTATGGCTACACCTTC.

Ten or more counts support this clonotype. The junction departs from the called germline gene at one end, perhaps through a read error. The V and J genes are TRBV6-5 and TRBJ2-4; perhaps TRBD2 as D (5 bases). The CDR3 contains 19 residues. The germline gives CDR1 MNHEY, CDR2 SVGAGI. The CDR3 sequence is CASSYSIKGEAIAKNIKYF. DNA of the CDR3: TGTGCCAGCAGTTACTCAATAAAGGGAGAGGCGATAGCCAAAAACATTAAGTACTTC.

The chain recombines TRBV20-1 with TRBJ1-2; D ambiguous. The CDR3 runs 13 residues. V was clipped by 2 bases and J by 4 bases, with 11 bases between them. Germline V lookup: CDR1 DFQATT, CDR2 SNEGSKA (reference sequence). The CDR3 reads CSARLNGSYGYTF. DNA for the CDR3: TGCAGTGCTAGACTTAACGGATCCTATGGCTACACCTTC.

The chain recombines TRBV11-2 with TRBJ2-4, with TRBD1 as a possible D gene (5 bases). V lost 6 bases and J lost 1, with 16 bases in between. The germline gives CDR1 SGHAT, CDR2 FQNNGV. The CDR3 has 16 residues. The CDR3 region is CASSQLRGTAKNIQYF. The CDR3 nucleotides are TGTGCCAGCAGTCAGTTAAGGGGCACGGCCAAAAACATTCAGTACTTC.